Each of the 10 T cell receptor beta chains below was sequenced from the same sample in a study of blood T cell repertoires in COVID-19. The data were produced by immunoSEQ multiplex PCR, yet TCRdb's version contains in-frame clones alone and is incomplete. In the table there are tens of thousands of clones, about 81% of which are singletons. What was sequenced was peripheral blood. The receptors here all came from a human donor in a cohort sampled during active COVID-19.

The rearrangement uses TRBV30 and TRBJ2-7, with TRBD1 matching 7 bases. The CDR3 spans 12 residues. The J segment lost 7 bases and the V segment lost 1 base, leaving 4 bases of the junction unmatched. Germline CDR1 GTSNPN, CDR2 SVGIG (reference sequence). CDR3 loop: CAWSDTGVEQYF. The CDR3 nucleotides are TGTGCCTGGAGTGATACAGGGGTTGAGCAGTACTTC.

This chain connects TRBV13 to TRBJ2-1, with D possibly matching TRBD2 (5 bases). The V gene's germline CDR1 is PRHDT and CDR2 FYEKMQ (reference sequence). The CDR3 runs to 13 residues. Trimming took 0 bases from V and 6 from J, leaving 6 bases between them. The chain's CDR3 is CASSLGTTNEQFF. CDR3 nucleotides: TGTGCCAGCAGCTTAGGGACTACCAATGAGCAGTTCTTC.

The rearrangement links TRBV15 to TRBJ2-4; D possibly corresponds to TRBD1 (5 bases). The V gene lost 6 bases and the J gene lost 3 bases, with 12 bases spanning the gap. The V gene's germline CDR1 is LNHNV and CDR2 YYDKDF (reference sequence). The CDR3 contains 14 residues. The CDR3 loop is CATREVGLKNIQYF. CDR3 bases: TGTGCCACCAGGGAAGTGGGGCTCAAAAACATTCAGTACTTC. The full variable domain, rest sourced from reference TRBV15 and TRBJ2-4, is DAMVIQNPRYQVTQFGKPVTLSCSQTLNHNVMYWYQQKSSQAPKLLFHYYDKDFNNEADTPDNFQSRRPNTSFCFLDIRSPGLGDTAMYLCATREVGLKNIQYFGAGTRLSVL.

This sequence joins TRBV5-1 and TRBJ1-1; tentatively, D is TRBD1 (5 bases). The CDR3 is 12 amino acids. Per the germline V gene, CDR1 is SGHRS and CDR2 is YFSETQ. The V gene lost 0 bases and the J gene lost 7 bases, with 7 bases spanning the gap. In DNA, the CDR3 is TGCGCCAGCAGCTTGGTTCAGGGTGAAGCTTTCTTT. The encoded protein is CASSLVQGEAFF.

The rearrangement joins TRBV6-2 or TRBV6-3 to TRBJ2-7; D call uncertain. This CDR3 region has 13 residues. Germline CDR1 is MNHEY and CDR2 is SVGEGT. Trimming stripped 3 bases from V and 3 bases from J, with 9 bases between. In nucleotides, the CDR3 is TGTGCCAGCAGTTATGGGCTGAACTACGAGCAGTACTTC. Protein product: CASSYGLNYEQYF.

The CDR3 region has the DNA TGTGCCAGCAGTGAAGGATTATCGCGAAATTCACCCCTCCACTTT. Translating gives CASSEGLSRNSPLHF. The V and J genes are TRBV6-1 and TRBJ1-6; D not resolved. V lost 1 base, J lost 7 bases, and 11 bases lay in between. The length of the CDR3 is 15 residues. The germline V gene has CDR1 MNHNS and CDR2 SASEGT.

The chain employs TRBV18 and TRBJ2-4; TRBD1 aligns across 7 bases. Germline trimming cut 3 bases from V and 0 bases from J; bases unmatched to any gene: 2. This CDR3 contains 15 residues. CDR1 is KGHSH, CDR2 LQKENI, per germline. The CDR3 reads CASSPGQLAKNIQYF. The CDR3, as DNA: TGTGCCAGCTCACCGGGACAGTTAGCCAAAAACATTCAGTACTTC.

The V gene is TRBV19, the J gene TRBJ2-7, with 8 positions matching TRBD1. The V gene's germline CDR1 is LNHDA and CDR2 SQIVND (reference sequence). V was clipped by 6 bases and J by 4 bases; unmatched bases: 8. The CDR3 has 14 amino acids. CDR3: CASSLSGGGYEQYF. The CDR3 coding sequence is TGTGCCAGTAGCCTCTCAGGGGGCGGTTACGAGCAGTACTTC.

The V call is TRBV5-5, the J call TRBJ2-2, with a tentative D call TRBD2 (6 bases). Germline lookup yields CDR1 SGHKS and CDR2 YYEKEE (reference sequence). The CDR3 is made up of 19 amino acids. With 2 bases removed from V and 7 bases from J, the gap between germline ends came to 27 bases. CDR3 bases: TGTGCCAGCAGCTTTGCCGCTGGGGGGTTTCCTTTTGCGGACGGGGAGCTGTTTTTT. It yields the protein CASSFAAGGFPFADGELFF.

The chain joins TRBV28 to TRBJ2-1; D may be TRBD1 (6 bases). The CDR3 has 15 amino acids. The V end was cut by 9 bases, the J end by 4 bases, with 19 bases between. Germline-derived CDR1 and CDR2 are MDHEN and SYDVKM. The CDR3, as DNA: TGTGCCAGTACTTCACAGGGTCGGTTTTACAATGAGCAGTTCTTC. It yields the protein CASTSQGRFYNEQFF.